This TCR beta chain was sequenced in a study of cytomegalovirus exposure and HLA in healthy donors. On the study more broadly: Approximately 180 million T cells yielded some 120 million unique TCR beta sequences in earlier analysis. Study-level points and caveats: Some TCR beta chains (around 160 of them) were listed as cytomegalovirus-associated. HLA restriction was apparent for most CMV-associated TCR beta chains in a later analysis.

PCR involved 60 Vbeta and 13 Jbeta primers. Profiling relied on immunoSEQ multiplex PCR, and the TCRdb table lists in-frame clones only, not all of them. Of 200,000 or so clones listed, roughly 84% were seen once; the top ten hold around 0.26%. On this clone: What it binds is unknown.

The sample taken for sequencing was PBMCs. The source of this sequence is a boy younger than 18 in good health and CMV-seronegative.

The CDR3 region is CASQLANTPYNEQFF. CDR3 sequence (DNA): TGTGCCAGCCAACTAGCGAATACCCCCTACAATGAGCAGTTCTTC. The V call is TRBV2, the J call TRBJ2-1; 7 nucleotides agree with TRBD2. J gave up 2 bases and V 8 bases, and 9 bases lay outside the gene matches. Per germline, CDR1 SNHLY and CDR2 FYNNEI. The CDR3 extends over 15 amino acids.